This T cell receptor beta chain was documented in a study of T cell responses to AZD1222 COVID-19 vaccine. Study-wide points: The study found vaccine-associated CD4 TCRs spanning spike, dominant at 160-218 and 743-854. Spike-specific TCR repertoires showed rising breadth and depth after two AZD1222 doses.

The table came from immunoSEQ multiplex PCR; TCRdb's copy has only in-frame clones and leaves some out. The sample contains about 120,000 clones, 87% of which appear only once. The CDR3 has 14 residues. Germline V gene data show CDR1 as KGHSH and CDR2 as LQKENI. The trim removed 0 bases at V and 6 bases at J, leaving 1 base unmatched. A remark on this clone: The antigen is not known.

The chain has TRBV18 and TRBJ1-4; TRBD1 aligns across 7 bases. Sequenced material: peripheral blood, taken on day 0 of AZD1222 vaccination. The origin of this receptor is an adult in good health. The DNA for the CDR3 is TGTGCCAGCTCACCACCGGGGACAGATGAAAAACTGTTTTTT. It codes for CASSPPGTDEKLFF. The whole variable domain, filled in from reference TRBV18 and TRBJ1-4, reads NAGVMQNPRHLVRRRGQEARLRCSPMKGHSHVYWYRQLPEEGLKFMVYLQKENIIDESGMPKERFSAEFPKEGPSILRIQQVVRGDSAAYFCASSPPGTDEKLFFGSGTQLSVL.